Each of the 32 T cell receptor beta chains below was sequenced from the same sample in a study of blood T cell repertoires in COVID-19. TCRdb's copy holds only in-frame clones and misses some; the assay was immunoSEQ multiplex PCR. The sample contains about 240,000 clones, 86% of which appear only once. The source material was peripheral blood. These receptors originate from a man in his sixties with acute or convalescent COVID-19.

V usage is TRBV5-1 and J usage is TRBJ2-2; D unresolved. This CDR3 is 16 amino acids long. Germline CDR1 reads SGHRS; CDR2 reads YFSETQ. The ends were cut back, 1 base at V and 2 bases at J, with 12 bases in the middle. CDR3: CASSLSTGRNTGELFF. Here the CDR3 DNA reads TGCGCCAGCAGCTTGTCAACGGGTCGAAACACCGGGGAGCTGTTTTTT.

The rearrangement joins TRBV6-2 or TRBV6-3 to TRBJ2-1; tentatively, D is TRBD2 (6 bases). This CDR3 comprises 16 residues. The V end lost 5 bases, the J end lost 7 bases, and 21 bases lay between the germline ends. Germline V lookup: CDR1 MNHEY, CDR2 SVGEGT. CDR3 in DNA: TGTGCCAGCAGTCCAAGCCCTAGCGCCAGCGGGAATGAGCAGTTCTTC. Translating it yields CASSPSPSASGNEQFF.

The CDR3 region has the DNA TGTGCCAGTAGTCCGGACAGGAACTATGGCTACACCTTC. It encodes CASSPDRNYGYTF. The V gene is TRBV19, the J gene TRBJ1-2, with 7 bases fitting TRBD1. The CDR3 has 13 residues. V was clipped by 5 bases and J by 2 bases; unmatched bases: 2. CDR1 is LNHDA and CDR2 is SQIVND in the germline V gene (reference sequence). Full variable domain (missing parts from reference TRBV19 and TRBJ1-2): DGGITQSPKYLFRKEGQNVTLSCEQNLNHDAMYWYRQDPGQGLRLIYYSQIVNDFQKGDIAEGYSVSREKKESFPLTVTSAQKNPTAFYLCASSPDRNYGYTFGSGTRLTVV.

This chain links TRBV24-1 with TRBJ2-2; 7 bases fit TRBD1. Germline CDR1 reads KGHDR; CDR2 reads SFDVKD. This CDR3 contains 15 residues. Trimming took 5 bases from V and 1 from J; bases not matched to a gene: 3. The CDR3 bases are TGTGCCACCAGTGTAGACAGGGAGAACACCGGGGAGCTGTTTTTT. It yields the protein CATSVDRENTGELFF.

Regarding this clone: The junction differs from germline at one of its ends, possibly a read error. The chain couples TRBV5-6 to TRBJ2-7, with 9 positions matching TRBD1. Looked up from germline, CDR1 is SGHDT and CDR2 is YYEEEE. The CDR3 loop spans 12 amino acids. The CDR3 DNA is TGTGCCAGCAGTTTGGACAGGGGCGAGCAGTACTTC. This translates into CASSLDRGEQYF.

The chain uses TRBV28 and TRBJ1-1; tentative D call: TRBD1 (6 bases). The CDR3 runs 15 residues. From germline, CDR1 is MDHEN and CDR2 SYDVKM. V dropped 1 base and J dropped 13 bases, with 22 bases sitting between them. CDR3 residues: CASSLYRLQGLGDFF. CDR3 DNA: TGTGCCAGCAGTTTATATCGGCTACAGGGTCTTGGGGATTTCTTT. Full variable domain (rest looked up from reference TRBV28 and TRBJ1-1): DVKVTQSSRYLVKRTGEKVFLECVQDMDHENMFWYRQDPGLGLRLIYFSYDVKMKEKGDIPEGYSVSREKKERFSLILESASTNQTSMYLCASSLYRLQGLGDFFGQGTRLTVV.

The chain employs TRBV28 and TRBJ1-2; D not resolved. The CDR3 length is 12 residues. V shed 5 bases and J shed 5 bases, with 9 bases lying between them. The germline V gene has CDR1 MDHEN and CDR2 SYDVKM. CDR3 bases: TGTGCCAGCAGTCCCGGTTTGTATGGCTACACCTTC. This sequence encodes CASSPGLYGYTF.

The rearrangement joins TRBV3-1 (or the pseudogene TRBV3-2) to TRBJ1-1, with 7 bases lining up with TRBD1. V shed 2 bases, J shed 1 base, and the junction held 10 bases outside the gene matches. The germline CDR1 and CDR2 sequences are LGHDT and YNNKEL (reference sequence). The CDR3 totals 17 residues. CDR3 bases: TGTGCCAGCAGCCAATTTAAGCAGGGGGAGGCGAACACTGAAGCTTTCTTT. Its translation is CASSQFKQGEANTEAFF.

Here the CDR3 reads CASSRHTSDGYTF. The DNA for the CDR3 is TGTGCCAGCAGCCGCCACACTAGCGATGGCTACACCTTC. This chain links TRBV6-5 with TRBJ1-2; D remains ambiguous. The ends were cut back, 6 bases at V and 6 bases at J, with 14 bases in the middle. Germline V CDR1 and CDR2: MNHEY, SVGAGI. The length of the CDR3 is 13 residues.

This chain links TRBV7-2 with TRBJ2-1, with 12 bases identical to TRBD2. Germline lookup yields CDR1 SGHTA and CDR2 FQGNSA. V shed 5 bases, J shed 8 bases, and the junction held 4 bases outside the gene matches. The CDR3 has 14 amino acids. The CDR3 sequence: CASSMTSGSDEQFF. The CDR3, as DNA: TGTGCCAGCAGCATGACTAGCGGGAGTGATGAGCAGTTCTTC. The full variable domain, with the rest looked up from reference TRBV7-2 and TRBJ2-1, is GAGVSQSPSNKVTEKGKDVELRCDPISGHTALYWYRQSLGQGLEFLIYFQGNSAPDKSGLPSDRFSAERTGGSVSTLTIQRTQQEDSAVYLCASSMTSGSDEQFFGPGTRLTVL.

This clone has only a few counts. V usage is TRBV5-1 and J usage is TRBJ2-2; 12 nucleotides match TRBD2. The CDR3 runs to 15 residues. J gave up 5 bases and V 3 bases, and 2 bases lay outside the gene matches. The germline V gene encodes CDR1 SGHRS and CDR2 YFSETQ. Here the CDR3 DNA reads TGCGCCAGCAGCTGGACTAGCGGGGAGACCGGGGAGCTGTTTTTT. Protein: CASSWTSGETGELFF.

V usage is TRBV5-6 and J usage is TRBJ1-4; D ambiguous. Trimming took 1 base from V and 7 from J, leaving 17 bases between them. The CDR3 length is 16 residues. CDR1 SGHDT and CDR2 YYEEEE come from the germline V gene. The CDR3 loop is CASSLTSGRRGEKLFF. The CDR3, as DNA: TGTGCCAGCAGCTTGACTAGCGGCAGGCGGGGTGAAAAACTGTTTTTT. Drawing the rest from reference TRBV5-6 and TRBJ1-4, the complete variable domain is DAGVTQSPTHLIKTRGQQVTLRCSPKSGHDTVSWYQQALGQGPQFIFQYYEEEERQRGNFPDRFSGHQFPNYSSELNVNALLLGDSALYLCASSLTSGRRGEKLFFGSGTQLSVL.

This chain connects TRBV27 to TRBJ2-5, with 8 nucleotides matching TRBD2. CDR3 size: 15 residues. Trimming removed 6 bases from V and 2 bases from J; junction bases left unmatched: 8. Germline V gives CDR1 MNHEY, CDR2 SMNVEV (reference sequence). CDR3 amino acids: CASSSGRKQQETQYF. Here the CDR3 DNA reads TGTGCCAGCAGCAGCGGGAGAAAGCAGCAAGAGACCCAGTACTTC.

V usage is TRBV29-1 and J usage is TRBJ1-1; D ambiguous. Trimming removed 8 bases from V and 0 bases from J, with 19 bases in between. Germline V gives CDR1 SQVTM, CDR2 ANQGSEA. This CDR3 is 15 amino acids long. The CDR3: CSTSSSGLVNTEAFF. The CDR3 bases are TGCAGCACCTCGTCGTCGGGGTTGGTGAACACTGAAGCTTTCTTT.

The gene calls are TRBV11-2 and TRBJ1-1, with D possibly being TRBD1 (5 bases). Germline CDR1 SGHAT, CDR2 FQNNGV. This CDR3 has 16 residues. The V and J ends lost 0 bases and 1 base respectively, with 12 bases between them. CDR3 coding DNA: TGTGCCAGCAGCTTAGATGGGTTTGGGGCGAACACTGAAGCTTTCTTT. Translated, it gives CASSLDGFGANTEAFF.

The genes are TRBV5-8 and TRBJ2-7, with 9 bases identical to TRBD2. CDR1 SGHTS and CDR2 YDEGEE come from the germline V gene. CDR3 length: 15 residues. V lost 0 bases and J lost 3; bases outside the gene matches: 4. CDR3 loop: CASSLDPSGVYEQYF. CDR3 in DNA: TGTGCCAGCAGCTTGGATCCTAGCGGGGTCTACGAGCAGTACTTC. Filled out from reference TRBV5-8 and TRBJ2-7, the complete variable domain reads EAGVTQSPTHLIKTRGQQATLRCSPISGHTSVYWYQQALGLGLQFLLWYDEGEERNRGNFPPRFSGRQFPNYSSELNVNALELEDSALYLCASSLDPSGVYEQYFGPGTRLTVT.

The chain couples TRBV19 to TRBJ1-1; 7 bases agree with TRBD1. The CDR3 is 14 amino acids. V shed 4 bases and J 1 base; nucleotides not matched to a gene: 3. Germline loops: CDR1 LNHDA, CDR2 SQIVND (reference sequence). CDR3 residues: CASSNRGRNTEAFF. In DNA form, the CDR3 reads TGTGCCAGTAGTAACAGGGGAAGGAACACTGAAGCTTTCTTT.

The CDR3 DNA is TGTGCCAGTAGTATTAACAGAGAAACTAACTATGGCTACACCTTC. This sequence encodes CASSINRETNYGYTF. The chain uses TRBV19 and TRBJ1-2; no reliable D call. The V end lost 3 bases, the J end lost 0 bases, and 11 bases lay between the germline ends. This CDR3 is 15 amino acids long. Per germline, CDR1 LNHDA and CDR2 SQIVND (reference sequence).

CDR3 sequence reads: CASSYGTSGPTGELFF. Written as DNA, the CDR3 is TGTGCCAGCAGCTATGGGACTAGCGGACCGACCGGGGAGCTGTTTTTT. The chain uses TRBV9 and TRBJ2-2, with 11 bases aligning to TRBD2. CDR1 and CDR2 from the germline V gene are SGDLS and YYNGEE. V was clipped by 4 bases and J by 5 bases; unmatched bases: 7. The CDR3 totals 16 residues.

This clone has a single count. V and J are TRBV18 and TRBJ2-7; TRBD2 matches at 7 bases. V lost 6 bases, J lost 2 bases, and 13 bases stayed unmatched. In germline, CDR1 is KGHSH, CDR2 LQKENI. The CDR3 spans 16 residues. CDR3 sequence reads: CASSLGASGTAYEQYF. The CDR3 DNA reads as TGTGCCAGCTCTCTCGGGGCTAGCGGCACAGCCTACGAGCAGTACTTC.

This clone was observed a single time. CDR3 amino acids: CASSSIAGGPSGANVLTF. CDR3 in DNA: TGTGCCAGCAGCTCTATAGCGGGAGGACCTTCTGGGGCCAACGTCCTGACTTTC. This sequence joins TRBV7-6 and TRBJ2-6; the match to TRBD2 covers 10 bases. Per the germline V gene, CDR1 is SGHVS and CDR2 is FNYEAQ. Germline trimming cut 4 bases from V and 1 base from J; bases unmatched to any gene: 7. This CDR3 region has 18 residues. The complete variable domain, with remaining parts taken from reference TRBV7-6 and TRBJ2-6, reads GAGVSQSPRYKVTKRGQDVALRCDPISGHVSLYWYRQALGQGPEFLTYFNYEAQQDKSGLPNDRFSAERPEGSISTLTIQRTEQRDSAMYRCASSSIAGGPSGANVLTFGAGSRLTVL.

The chain joins TRBV9 to TRBJ1-4; TRBD1 aligns across 7 bases. Germline lookup yields CDR1 SGDLS and CDR2 YYNGEE. The CDR3 totals 15 residues. V shed 4 bases, J shed 4 bases, and the junction held 7 bases outside the gene matches. The CDR3 coding sequence is TGTGCCAGCAGCCCCCGGGACAGTCATAATGAAAAACTGTTTTTT. This sequence encodes CASSPRDSHNEKLFF.

J is TRBJ2-7 and V is TRBV18; 12 bases map to TRBD2. Germline CDR1 is KGHSH and CDR2 is LQKENI. The CDR3 consists of 15 residues. With 3 bases clipped from V and 2 bases from J, the junction kept 2 bases outside the gene matches. CDR3 nucleotides: TGTGCCAGCTCACCTACTAGCGGGAGGACCTACGAGCAGTACTTC. Its translation is CASSPTSGRTYEQYF.

This chain joins TRBV7-8 and TRBJ2-2; the D gene is possibly TRBD1 (6 bases). In germline, CDR1 is SGHVS, CDR2 FQNEAQ. Trimming took off 2 bases at V and 4 bases at J, with 14 bases between the two ends. The CDR3 spans 16 residues. The CDR3 protein is CASSLFGAGATGELFF. In DNA form, the CDR3 reads TGTGCCAGCAGCTTATTCGGGGCAGGGGCCACCGGGGAGCTGTTTTTT.

V usage is TRBV11-2 and J usage is TRBJ1-2; D is undetermined. V shed 1 base and J shed 3 bases, with 6 bases lying between them. Germline CDR1 and CDR2: SGHAT and FQNNGV. There are 13 residues in the CDR3. The CDR3 protein is CASSLGPDYGYTF. CDR3 DNA sequence: TGTGCCAGCAGCTTAGGTCCAGACTATGGCTACACCTTC.

The V and J genes are TRBV7-9 and TRBJ2-3; the D gene is possibly TRBD1 (6 bases). The germline V gene encodes CDR1 SEHNR and CDR2 FQNEAQ (reference sequence). This CDR3 comprises 12 residues. V was trimmed by 2 bases and J by 8 bases, leaving 8 bases between them. In nucleotides, the CDR3 is TGTGCCAGCAGCTTACCAGGGGCTACGCAGTATTTT. This encodes CASSLPGATQYF.

J is TRBJ2-7 and V is TRBV5-1; possibly TRBD2 for D (6 bases). This CDR3 contains 14 residues. The V end lost 6 bases, the J end lost 6 bases, and 19 bases lay between the germline ends. Germline CDR1 is SGHRS and CDR2 is YFSETQ. The CDR3, as DNA: TGCGCCAGCACTTACAGGCGCGGGAATACCGAGCAGTACTTC. Residues: CASTYRRGNTEQYF. The variable domain in full, completed from reference TRBV5-1 and TRBJ2-7, reads KAGVTQTPRYLIKTRGQQVTLSCSPISGHRSVSWYQQTPGQGLQFLFEYFSETQRNKGNFPGRFSGRQFSNSRSEMNVSTLELGDSALYLCASTYRRGNTEQYFGPGTRLTVT.

The chain joins TRBV28 to TRBJ2-2; D possibly corresponds to TRBD1 (6 bases). The CDR3 covers 16 residues. V was shortened by 6 bases and J by 0 bases, with 14 bases between the two germline ends. Germline assignment: CDR1 MDHEN and CDR2 SYDVKM. CDR3 nucleotides: TGTGCCAGCAGCCGAGGACAGTTCGCGAACACCGGGGAGCTGTTTTTT. Translation gives CASSRGQFANTGELFF.

The chain employs TRBV11-2 and TRBJ2-1; 12 bases fit TRBD2. The germline CDR1 and CDR2 sequences are SGHAT and FQNNGV. V was pared by 2 bases and J by 7 bases, with 12 bases of the junction left unmatched. The CDR3 has 18 amino acids. CDR3 in DNA: TGTGCCAGCAGCTTATCGGCTAGCGGGAGGGCCGGGACGAATGAGCAGTTCTTC. Translation: CASSLSASGRAGTNEQFF.

The V call is TRBV7-2, the J call TRBJ1-1; TRBD1 is a possible D gene (6 bases). This CDR3 spans 16 amino acids. V dropped 4 bases and J dropped 0 bases, with 15 bases sitting between them. CDR1 is SGHTA and CDR2 is FQGNSA in the germline V gene. The CDR3, as DNA: TGTGCCAGCAGCTCCCAGGGGACCCCCGTGAACACTGAAGCTTTCTTT. Its translation is CASSSQGTPVNTEAFF.

The chain combines TRBV29-1 with TRBJ2-2; D is unresolved. The germline V gene encodes CDR1 SQVTM and CDR2 ANQGSEA. V was trimmed by 8 bases and J by 4 bases, leaving 14 bases between them. CDR3 length equals 13 residues. The CDR3, as DNA: TGCAGCATAGTCATAGGAGCCACCGGGGAGCTGTTTTTT. This codes for CSIVIGATGELFF.

The J gene is TRBJ1-2, the V gene TRBV29-1; 10 bases line up with TRBD1. From germline, CDR1 is SQVTM and CDR2 ANQGSEA. The V segment lost 4 bases and the J segment 2 bases; nucleotides outside the gene matches: 10. The CDR3 covers 16 residues. CDR3 loop: CSVGTQQGQGNYGYTF. CDR3 in DNA: TGCAGCGTTGGTACCCAGCAGGGACAGGGGAACTATGGCTACACCTTC.